This TCR beta chain appears in the sequencing data of a study of blood T cell repertoires in COVID-19. Study information: From the United States, Italy and Spain came samples of acute and convalescent COVID-19. T cells, B-cell-depleted T cells, or PBMCs provided the cDNA or gDNA that served as material.

The CDR3 totals 19 residues. Trimming at V came to 0 bases and at J to 6 bases, leaving 16 bases not matched to a gene. The germline V gene encodes CDR1 LGHNA and CDR2 YNFKEQ. Per the study methods: Amplification of reference gene primers provided the estimated nucleated cell counts. Clones were read by immunoSEQ multiplex PCR, and TCRdb kept only the in-frame ones, dropping some. The DNA gave D and trimming, while V, J and clone size come from that table. This repertoire shows fewer than 250,000 clones, roughly four fifths found once; its top ten account for under 4.5%. V and J are TRBV4-2 and TRBJ2-3, with TRBD2 matching 9 bases. This clonotype was obtained from a man over 45 with acute or convalescent COVID-19. The sample was peripheral blood. The CDR3 loop reads CASSQDPRGGSGSFDTQYF. The DNA of the CDR3 is TGTGCCAGCAGCCAAGACCCTCGTGGCGGTAGCGGGAGTTTTGATACGCAGTATTTT.